The clone carrying this T cell receptor (beta chain) was counted a few times. Its antigen is not known. This sample was included in a study of regulatory T cells in long-lasting Graves disease. Study background: Persistent Graves' disease denoted over 5 years of antithyroid drugs plus positive TSH receptor antibodies. Study observations and caveats: No thyroid tissue was studied; the work used peripheral blood only.

Investigators prepared the TCR beta libraries by applying iRepertoire HTBI primers and Arm-PCR of CDR3 regions. TCRdb processed the multiplex PCR reads anew with MiXCR; each CDR3 protein has one entry. The sample lists fewer than 550,000 distinct CDR3 sequences, roughly 21% occurring once. Germline lookup yields CDR1 SEHNR and CDR2 FQNEAQ (reference sequence). This CDR3 contains 16 residues. With 5 bases removed from V and 0 bases from J, the gap between germline ends came to 17 bases. This sample's time point: persistent/refractory GD, antithyroid drugs over 5 years with positive TRAb. After RNA was extracted from PBMCs, the TCR library was made from it.

Sequencing used peripheral blood mononuclear cells (PBMCs), obtained when the disease was refractory, from a patient treated with antithyroid drugs. The V and J genes are TRBV7-9 and TRBJ2-7; weak D call: TRBD2 (6 bases). This sequence was found in a female donor with Graves disease. This CDR3 reads CASSQWLGGISYEQYF. DNA of the CDR3: TGTGCCAGCAGCCAGTGGTTGGGCGGGATCTCCTACGAGCAGTACTTC.